Detailed here is one T cell receptor (beta chain). Its antigen remains unidentified. These data come from a study of memory CD4+ T cells and cytomegalovirus serostatus. About the study: Healthy Belgian adult donors included about nine CMV-positive and some 24 CMV-negative people.

The sort gate was single viable CD3+CD4+CD8-CD45RO+ cells for memory CD4+ T cells. General study points: Suggested: most of the CMV-linked TCR signature lies in CD4+ memory cells.

CDR1 and CDR2 (germline): SGDLS, YYNGEE. This CDR3 is built from 14 residues. V was clipped by 2 bases and J by 2 bases; unmatched bases: 2. Original processing notes: Out-of-frame sequences were removed, leaving 2 million to 2.5 million distinct TCRbeta sequences. TCRdb's table, derived via immunoSEQ multiplex PCR, lists solely in-frame clones and lacks some. V and J calls and clone size are given by that table; D and trimming were obtained from the DNA. The sample shows tens of thousands of clones, 60% to 80% of them seen only once. The source material was memory CD4+ T cells from blood. This receptor was obtained from an adult in good health and CMV-seronegative. The chain couples TRBV9 to TRBJ2-7; 9 bases fit TRBD1. CDR3 DNA sequence: TGTGCCAGCAGCGTTGGACAGGGGACCTACGAGCAGTACTTC. This codes for CASSVGQGTYEQYF.